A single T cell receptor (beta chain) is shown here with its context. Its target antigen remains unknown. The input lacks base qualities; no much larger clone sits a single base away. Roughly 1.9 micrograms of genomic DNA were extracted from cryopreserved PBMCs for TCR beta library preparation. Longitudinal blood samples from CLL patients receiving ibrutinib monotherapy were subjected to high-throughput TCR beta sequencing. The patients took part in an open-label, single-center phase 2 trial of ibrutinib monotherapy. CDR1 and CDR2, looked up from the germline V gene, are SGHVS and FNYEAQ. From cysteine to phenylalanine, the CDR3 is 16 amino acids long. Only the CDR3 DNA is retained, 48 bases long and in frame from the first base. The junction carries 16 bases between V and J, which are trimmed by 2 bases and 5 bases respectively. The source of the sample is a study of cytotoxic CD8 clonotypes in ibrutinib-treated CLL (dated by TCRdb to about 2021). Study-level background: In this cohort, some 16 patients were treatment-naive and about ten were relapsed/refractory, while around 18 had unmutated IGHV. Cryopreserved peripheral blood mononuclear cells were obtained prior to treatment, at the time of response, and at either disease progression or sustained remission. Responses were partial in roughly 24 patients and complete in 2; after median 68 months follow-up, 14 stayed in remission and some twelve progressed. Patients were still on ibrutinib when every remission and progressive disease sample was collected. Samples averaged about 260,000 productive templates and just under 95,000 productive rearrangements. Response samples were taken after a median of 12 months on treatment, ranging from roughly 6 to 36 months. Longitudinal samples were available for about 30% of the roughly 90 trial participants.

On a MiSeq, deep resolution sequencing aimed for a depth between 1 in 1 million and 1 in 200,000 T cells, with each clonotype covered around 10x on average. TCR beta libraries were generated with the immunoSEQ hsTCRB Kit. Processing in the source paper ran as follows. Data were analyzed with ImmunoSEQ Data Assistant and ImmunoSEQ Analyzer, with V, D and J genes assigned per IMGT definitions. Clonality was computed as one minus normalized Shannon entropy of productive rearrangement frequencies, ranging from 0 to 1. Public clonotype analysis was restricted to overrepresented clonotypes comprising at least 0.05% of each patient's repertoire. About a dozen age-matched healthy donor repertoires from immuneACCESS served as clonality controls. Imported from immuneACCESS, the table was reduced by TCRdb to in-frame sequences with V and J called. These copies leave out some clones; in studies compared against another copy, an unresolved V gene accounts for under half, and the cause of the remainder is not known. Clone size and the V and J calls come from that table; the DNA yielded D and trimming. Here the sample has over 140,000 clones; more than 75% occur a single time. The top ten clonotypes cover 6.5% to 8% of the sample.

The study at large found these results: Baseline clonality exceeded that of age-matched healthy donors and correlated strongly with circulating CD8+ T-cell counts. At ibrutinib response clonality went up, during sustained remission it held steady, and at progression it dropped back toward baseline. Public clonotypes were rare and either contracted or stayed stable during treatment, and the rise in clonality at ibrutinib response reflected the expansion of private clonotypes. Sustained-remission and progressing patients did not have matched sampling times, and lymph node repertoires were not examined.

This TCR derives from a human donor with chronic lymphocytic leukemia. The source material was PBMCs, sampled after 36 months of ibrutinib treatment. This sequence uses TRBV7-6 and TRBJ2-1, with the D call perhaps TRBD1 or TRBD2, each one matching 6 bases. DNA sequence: TGTGCCAGCAGCTTAACCCAAGCGAGGGGGGACAATGAGCAGTTCTTC. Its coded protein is CASSLTQARGDNEQFF.